These 31 T cell receptor beta chains were all obtained from the same sample, sequenced in a study of monozygotic twins with inflammatory bowel disease. TCRdb reprocessed the 5' RACE reads and reports one entry per CDR3 protein, with no DNA. Its listing shows some 89,000 distinct CDR3 sequences. Sequencing was carried out using blood. The receptors were sampled from a human donor with ulcerative colitis or Crohn's disease, or a healthy co-twin of an affected twin (not recorded which).

The gene calls are TRBV12-3 or TRBV12-4 and TRBJ2-2; TCRdb gives TRBD1 as the D gene, but with no DNA this cannot be confirmed. CDR3 size: 17 residues. This CDR3 reads CASSLALAGEEGGELFF.

The rearrangement uses TRBV5-1 and TRBJ1-2. Germline CDR1 and CDR2: SGHRS and YFSETQ. The CDR3 runs to 11 residues. This CDR3 reads CAILSYYGYTF.

The V call is TRBV7-9, the J call TRBJ2-6; absent DNA, TCRdb's TRBD1 call cannot be checked. CDR3 length: 15 residues. Looked up from germline, CDR1 is SEHNR and CDR2 is FQNEAQ (reference sequence). CDR3 region: CASGAGSIGANVLTF.

The chain uses TRBV20-1 and TRBJ1-6. Germline CDR1 DFQATT, CDR2 SNEGSKA (reference sequence). This CDR3 has 12 residues. CDR3 region: CSARDMASPLHF.

The CDR3 here is CASSLTARGEQFF. The chain employs TRBV12-3 or TRBV12-4 and TRBJ2-1. This CDR3 region has 13 residues.

The chain carries TRBV20-1 and TRBJ1-4. The CDR3 is 14 residues long. CDR1 and CDR2 from the germline V gene are DFQATT and SNEGSKA (reference sequence). The CDR3 loop is CSARGQSVGEKLFF.

The chain combines TRBV5-1 with TRBJ1-4; TCRdb selects TRBD1, and the lack of DNA leaves this call unchecked. Germline values: CDR1 SGHRS, CDR2 YFSETQ. The CDR3 is 15 residues long. CDR3 in amino acids: CASSPQGAPNEKLFF.

J is TRBJ1-1 and V is TRBV6-5. The germline V gene has CDR1 MNHEY and CDR2 SVGAGI. This CDR3 is built from 13 residues. CDR3: CASSYSKYTEAFF.

V and J are TRBV6-1 and TRBJ2-7; lacking DNA, the TRBD1 call made by TCRdb goes unchecked. This CDR3 region has 11 residues. Per the germline V gene, CDR1 is MNHNS and CDR2 is SASEGT. CDR3 amino acids: CASITGYEQYF.

The chain uses TRBV3-1 and TRBJ2-1; absent DNA, TCRdb's TRBD2 call cannot be checked. CDR1 and CDR2 from the germline V gene are LGHDT and YNNKEL (reference sequence). The CDR3 loop spans 17 amino acids. CDR3 amino acids: CASSQGLLAGQSDEQFF.

This chain joins TRBV7-9 and TRBJ2-2. Germline CDR1 SEHNR, CDR2 FQNEAQ (reference sequence). This CDR3 is 15 amino acids long. CDR3 sequence reads: CASSIGVVNTGELFF.

The genes are TRBV2 and TRBJ2-3; lacking DNA, the TRBD1 call made by TCRdb goes unchecked. Germline V lookup: CDR1 SNHLY, CDR2 FYNNEI. This CDR3 comprises 13 residues. This CDR3 reads CASGTGSRDTQYF. The variable domain in full, completed from reference TRBV2 and TRBJ2-3, reads EPEVTQTPSHQVTQMGQEVILRCVPISNHLYFYWYRQILGQKVEFLVSFYNNEISEKSEIFDDQFSVERPDGSNFTLKIRSTKLEDSAMYFCASGTGSRDTQYFGPGTRLTVL.

The V call is TRBV27, the J call TRBJ2-3; absent DNA, TCRdb's TRBD1 call cannot be checked. Per germline, CDR1 MNHEY and CDR2 SMNVEV (reference sequence). The CDR3 contains 15 residues. The CDR3 spells CASSAGTVPTDTQYF.

The V gene is TRBV7-2, the J gene TRBJ1-1. The CDR3 spans 17 residues. Germline lookup yields CDR1 SGHTA and CDR2 FQGNSA. The CDR3 region is CASSSQVGRGLNTEAFF.

J is TRBJ2-3 and V is TRBV7-7. This CDR3 spans 14 amino acids. Germline CDR1 reads SSHAT; CDR2 reads FNYEAQ (reference sequence). The CDR3 here is CASSSGSWTDTQYF.

The chain carries TRBV5-1 and TRBJ2-7; the TCRdb D gene call, TRBD1, has no DNA to confirm it. The length of the CDR3 is 16 residues. CDR1 SGHRS and CDR2 YFSETQ come from the germline V gene. CDR3 residues: CASSLESVRGNYEQYF. The variable domain in full, completed from reference TRBV5-1 and TRBJ2-7, reads KAGVTQTPRYLIKTRGQQVTLSCSPISGHRSVSWYQQTPGQGLQFLFEYFSETQRNKGNFPGRFSGRQFSNSRSEMNVSTLELGDSALYLCASSLESVRGNYEQYFGPGTRLTVT.

The rearrangement uses TRBV24-1 and TRBJ1-2; TCRdb selects TRBD1, and the lack of DNA leaves this call unchecked. CDR3 length: 14 residues. Germline lookup yields CDR1 KGHDR and CDR2 SFDVKD. The chain's CDR3 is CATSLSGTVDRYTF.

This rearrangement joins TRBV5-6 to TRBJ2-5; as DNA is missing, the TRBD1 call by TCRdb cannot be tested. Germline CDR1 is SGHDT and CDR2 is YYEEEE. The CDR3 loop spans 15 amino acids. The chain's CDR3 is CASSVNPGGQETQYF.

V and J are TRBV19 and TRBJ1-5. The CDR3 totals 15 residues. Germline loops: CDR1 LNHDA, CDR2 SQIVND (reference sequence). CDR3 protein: CASTPGRRVNQPQHF.

CDR3 in amino acids: CASSSGGRSYEQYF. This chain connects TRBV11-2 to TRBJ2-7. CDR3 size: 14 residues. Germline V gene lookup returns CDR1 SGHAT and CDR2 FQNNGV. Full variable domain (rest looked up from reference TRBV11-2 and TRBJ2-7): EAGVAQSPRYKIIEKRQSVAFWCNPISGHATLYWYQQILGQGPKLLIQFQNNGVVDDSQLPKDRFSAERLKGVDSTLKIQPAKLEDSAVYLCASSSGGRSYEQYFGPGTRLTVT.

The rearrangement links TRBV5-1 to TRBJ1-1; there is no DNA to check the TCRdb D call of TRBD1. There are 13 residues in the CDR3. The germline V gene has CDR1 SGHRS and CDR2 YFSETQ. The CDR3 spells CASSLEGPEEAFF.

The V and J genes are TRBV7-6 and TRBJ2-7; there is no DNA to check the TCRdb D call of TRBD1. Germline loops: CDR1 SGHVS, CDR2 FNYEAQ. This CDR3 is built from 14 residues. CDR3 sequence: CASAKGGPTYEQYF.

V gene TRBV11-2 combines with J gene TRBJ2-5. Germline V gives CDR1 SGHAT, CDR2 FQNNGV. The CDR3 runs 13 residues. Here the CDR3 reads CASSLTTQETQYF.

V and J are TRBV7-8 and TRBJ2-2; checking the TCRdb D call of TRBD1 is not possible without DNA. This CDR3 contains 15 residues. Germline V gene data show CDR1 as SGHVS and CDR2 as FQNEAQ. The CDR3 protein is CASSSRDRNTGELFF.

The chain carries TRBV5-1 and TRBJ2-5; TCRdb's D call, TRBD2, is unchecked because there is no DNA. This CDR3 comprises 14 residues. The V gene's germline CDR1 is SGHRS and CDR2 YFSETQ. CDR3 sequence reads: CASSGGLVQETQYF.

This chain links TRBV28 with TRBJ2-1; the TRBD2 assignment by TCRdb is unverifiable without DNA. CDR1 and CDR2 (germline): MDHEN, SYDVKM. This CDR3 is 15 amino acids long. CDR3 region: CASRLSLAGGGEQFF.

This sequence joins TRBV29-1 and TRBJ1-2; TCRdb picks TRBD1, but there is no DNA to check that call. From germline, CDR1 is SQVTM and CDR2 ANQGSEA. The CDR3 extends over 15 amino acids. The CDR3 is CSVLQGGTTAYGYTF. Using reference TRBV29-1 and TRBJ1-2 for the parts outside the CDR3, the full variable domain is SAVISQKPSRDICQRGTSLTIQCQVDSQVTMMFWYRQQPGQSLTLIATANQGSEATYESGFVIDKFPISRPNLTFSTLTVSNMSPEDSSIYLCSVLQGGTTAYGYTFGSGTRLTVV.

V is TRBV3-1 and J is TRBJ2-7. The CDR3 loop spans 16 amino acids. Germline V lookup: CDR1 LGHDT, CDR2 YNNKEL (reference sequence). CDR3 sequence reads: CASSQDRSGPTYEQYF.

The gene calls are TRBV14 and TRBJ2-5; TCRdb's D gene call, TRBD2, goes unchecked for lack of DNA. The CDR3 is 15 residues long. Germline V gives CDR1 SGHDN, CDR2 FVKESK. Here the CDR3 reads CASSQDRPGLGAQYF.

The chain links TRBV20-1 to TRBJ1-2; the TRBD1 assignment by TCRdb is unverifiable without DNA. Germline lookup yields CDR1 DFQATT and CDR2 SNEGSKA (reference sequence). The CDR3 is 12 amino acids. CDR3 amino acids: CSALRDRDGYTF.

The chain links TRBV7-8 to TRBJ2-5. This CDR3 comprises 13 residues. From germline, CDR1 is SGHVS and CDR2 FQNEAQ. The CDR3: CASSFGTRETQYF.